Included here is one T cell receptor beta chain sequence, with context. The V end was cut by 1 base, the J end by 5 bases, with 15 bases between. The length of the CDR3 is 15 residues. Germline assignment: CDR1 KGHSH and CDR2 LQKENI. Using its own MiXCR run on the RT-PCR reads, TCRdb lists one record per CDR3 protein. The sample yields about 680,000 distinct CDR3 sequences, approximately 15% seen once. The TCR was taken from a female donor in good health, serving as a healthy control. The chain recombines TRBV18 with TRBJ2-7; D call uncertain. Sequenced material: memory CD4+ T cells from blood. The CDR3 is CASSPLQIGVHEQYF. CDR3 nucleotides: TGTGCCAGCTCACCACTTCAGATAGGAGTCCACGAGCAGTACTTC. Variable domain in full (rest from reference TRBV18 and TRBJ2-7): NAGVMQNPRHLVRRRGQEARLRCSPMKGHSHVYWYRQLPEEGLKFMVYLQKENIIDESGMPKERFSAEFPKEGPSILRIQQVVRGDSAAYFCASSPLQIGVHEQYFGPGTRLTVT.